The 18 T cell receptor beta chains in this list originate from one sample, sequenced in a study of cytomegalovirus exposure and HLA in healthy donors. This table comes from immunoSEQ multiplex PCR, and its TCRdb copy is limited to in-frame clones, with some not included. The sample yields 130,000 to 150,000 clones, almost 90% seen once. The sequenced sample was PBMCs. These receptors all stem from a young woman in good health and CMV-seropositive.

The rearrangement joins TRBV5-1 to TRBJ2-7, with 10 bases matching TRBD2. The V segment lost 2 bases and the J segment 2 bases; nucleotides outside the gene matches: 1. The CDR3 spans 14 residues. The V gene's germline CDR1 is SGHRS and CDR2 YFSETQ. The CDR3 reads CASSLTSGTYEQYF. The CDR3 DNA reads TGCGCCAGCAGCTTAACTAGCGGGACCTACGAGCAGTACTTC.

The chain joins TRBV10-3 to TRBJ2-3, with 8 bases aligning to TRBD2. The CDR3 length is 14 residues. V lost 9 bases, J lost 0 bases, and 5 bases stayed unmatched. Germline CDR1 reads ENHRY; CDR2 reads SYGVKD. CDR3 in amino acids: CAIREGTSTDTQYF. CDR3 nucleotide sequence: TGTGCCATACGGGAGGGAACCAGCACAGATACGCAGTATTTT.

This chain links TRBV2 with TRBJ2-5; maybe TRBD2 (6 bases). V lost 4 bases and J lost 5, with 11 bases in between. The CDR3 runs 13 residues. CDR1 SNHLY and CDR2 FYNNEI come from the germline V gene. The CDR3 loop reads CASSGGVGETQYF. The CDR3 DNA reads TGTGCCAGCAGTGGGGGGGTTGGGGAGACCCAGTACTTC.

CDR3 sequence: CASSPIVAKNTGELFF. As DNA, the CDR3 is TGTGCCAGCTCACCAATCGTCGCTAAGAACACCGGGGAGCTGTTTTTT. The chain links TRBV18 to TRBJ2-2; D is uncertain. The CDR3 runs 16 residues. The germline gives CDR1 KGHSH, CDR2 LQKENI. The V gene lost 2 bases and the J gene lost 1 base, with 11 bases spanning the gap.

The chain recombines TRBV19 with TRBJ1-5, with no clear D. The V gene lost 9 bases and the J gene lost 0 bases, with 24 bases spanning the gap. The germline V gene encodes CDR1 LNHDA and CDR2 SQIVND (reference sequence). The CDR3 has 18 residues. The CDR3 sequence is CASQRQNRLEISNQPQHF. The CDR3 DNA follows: TGTGCCAGCCAAAGACAAAACCGTCTCGAAATTAGCAATCAGCCCCAGCATTTT.

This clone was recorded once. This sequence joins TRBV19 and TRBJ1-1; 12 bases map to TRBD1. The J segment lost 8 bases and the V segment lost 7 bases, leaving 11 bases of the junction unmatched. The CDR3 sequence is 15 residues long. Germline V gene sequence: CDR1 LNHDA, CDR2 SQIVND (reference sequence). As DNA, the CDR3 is TGTGCCAGTAAAAACGACCGGGACAGGGGGCGAGAAGCTTTCTTT. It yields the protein CASKNDRDRGREAFF. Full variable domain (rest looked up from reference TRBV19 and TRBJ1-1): DGGITQSPKYLFRKEGQNVTLSCEQNLNHDAMYWYRQDPGQGLRLIYYSQIVNDFQKGDIAEGYSVSREKKESFPLTVTSAQKNPTAFYLCASKNDRDRGREAFFGQGTRLTVV.

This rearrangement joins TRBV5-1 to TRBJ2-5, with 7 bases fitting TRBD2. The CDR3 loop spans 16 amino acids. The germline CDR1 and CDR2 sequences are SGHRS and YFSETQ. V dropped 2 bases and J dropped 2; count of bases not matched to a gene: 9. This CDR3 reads CASSFFRGGGQETQYF. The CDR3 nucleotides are TGCGCCAGCAGCTTTTTTCGCGGGGGAGGTCAAGAGACCCAGTACTTC.

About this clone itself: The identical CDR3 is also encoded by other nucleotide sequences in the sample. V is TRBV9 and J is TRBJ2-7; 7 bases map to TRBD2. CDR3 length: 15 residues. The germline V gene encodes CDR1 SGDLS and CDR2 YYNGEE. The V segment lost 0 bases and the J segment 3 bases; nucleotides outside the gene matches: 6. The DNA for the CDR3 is TGTGCCAGCAGCGTAGGTTCTAGCGGCAGCTACGAGCAGTACTTC. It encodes CASSVGSSGSYEQYF.

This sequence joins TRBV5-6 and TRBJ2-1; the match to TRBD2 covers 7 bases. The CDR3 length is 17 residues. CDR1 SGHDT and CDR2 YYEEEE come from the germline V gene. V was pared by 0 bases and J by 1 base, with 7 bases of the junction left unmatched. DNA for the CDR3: TGTGCCAGCAGCTTGGAAAGGGCGGGAGTTTCCTACAATGAGCAGTTCTTC. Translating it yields CASSLERAGVSYNEQFF.

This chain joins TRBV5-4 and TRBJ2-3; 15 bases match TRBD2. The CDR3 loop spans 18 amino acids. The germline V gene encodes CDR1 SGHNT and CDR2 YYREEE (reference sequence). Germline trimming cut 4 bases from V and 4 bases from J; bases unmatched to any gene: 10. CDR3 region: CASSAGLAGGNLPDTQYF. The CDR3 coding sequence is TGTGCCAGCAGCGCGGGACTAGCGGGGGGCAACCTACCAGATACGCAGTATTTT. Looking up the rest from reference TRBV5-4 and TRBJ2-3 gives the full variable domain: ETGVTQSPTHLIKTRGQQVTLRCSSQSGHNTVSWYQQALGQGPQFIFQYYREEENGRGNFPPRFSGLQFPNYSSELNVNALELDDSALYLCASSAGLAGGNLPDTQYFGPGTRLTVL.

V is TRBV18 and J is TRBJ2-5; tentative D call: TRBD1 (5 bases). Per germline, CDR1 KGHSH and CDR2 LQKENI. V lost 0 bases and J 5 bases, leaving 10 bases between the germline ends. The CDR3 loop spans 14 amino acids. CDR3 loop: CASSPPGRVETQYF. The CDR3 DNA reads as TGTGCCAGCTCACCACCCGGCAGGGTGGAGACCCAGTACTTC.

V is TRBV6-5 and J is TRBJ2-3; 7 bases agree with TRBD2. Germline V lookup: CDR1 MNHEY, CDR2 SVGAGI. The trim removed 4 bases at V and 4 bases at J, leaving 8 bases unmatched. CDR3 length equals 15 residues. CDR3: CASSWGGRAPDTQYF. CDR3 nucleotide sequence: TGTGCCAGCAGTTGGGGGGGGAGAGCTCCAGATACGCAGTATTTT.

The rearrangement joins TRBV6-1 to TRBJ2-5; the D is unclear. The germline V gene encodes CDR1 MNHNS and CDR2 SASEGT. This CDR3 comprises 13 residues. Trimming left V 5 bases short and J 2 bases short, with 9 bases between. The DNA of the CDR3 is TGTGCCAGCAGTTTTCGGAGACAAGAGACCCAGTACTTC. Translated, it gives CASSFRRQETQYF.

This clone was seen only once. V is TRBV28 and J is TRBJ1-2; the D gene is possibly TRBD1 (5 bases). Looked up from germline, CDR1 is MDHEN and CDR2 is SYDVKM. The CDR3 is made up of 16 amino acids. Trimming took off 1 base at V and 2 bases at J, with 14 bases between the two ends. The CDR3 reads CASSLSLAGRNYGYTF. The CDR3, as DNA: TGTGCCAGCAGTTTATCCTTGGCAGGGAGGAACTATGGCTACACCTTC.

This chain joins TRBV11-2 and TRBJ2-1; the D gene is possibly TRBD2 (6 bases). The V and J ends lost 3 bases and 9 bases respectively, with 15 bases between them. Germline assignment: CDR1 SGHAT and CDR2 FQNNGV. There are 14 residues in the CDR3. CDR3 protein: CASSFKSGDGEQFF. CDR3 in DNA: TGTGCCAGCAGCTTTAAGTCGGGAGACGGTGAGCAGTTCTTC.

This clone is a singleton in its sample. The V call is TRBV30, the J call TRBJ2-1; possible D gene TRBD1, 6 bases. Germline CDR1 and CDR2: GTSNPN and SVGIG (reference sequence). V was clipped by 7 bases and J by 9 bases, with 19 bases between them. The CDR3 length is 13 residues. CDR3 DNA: TGTGCCTACCGGGGACATATTAATAGTGAGCAGTTCTTC. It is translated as CAYRGHINSEQFF.

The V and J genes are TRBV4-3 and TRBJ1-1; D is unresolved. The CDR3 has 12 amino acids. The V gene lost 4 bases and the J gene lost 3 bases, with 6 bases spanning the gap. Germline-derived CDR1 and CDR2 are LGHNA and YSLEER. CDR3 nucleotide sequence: TGCGCCAGCAGCCCGGGAGACACTGAAGCTTTCTTT. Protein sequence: CASSPGDTEAFF.

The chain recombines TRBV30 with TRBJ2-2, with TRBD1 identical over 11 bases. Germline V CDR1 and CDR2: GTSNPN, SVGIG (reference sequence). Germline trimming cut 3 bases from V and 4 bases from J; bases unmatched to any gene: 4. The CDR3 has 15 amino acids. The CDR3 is CAWSVGQGVTGELFF. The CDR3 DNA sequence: TGTGCCTGGAGCGTGGGACAGGGGGTCACCGGGGAGCTGTTTTTT. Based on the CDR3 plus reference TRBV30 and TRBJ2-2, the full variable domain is SQTIHQWPATLVQPVGSPLSLECTVEGTSNPNLYWYRQAAGRGLQLLFYSVGIGQISSEVPQNLSASRPQDRQFILSSKKLLLSDSGFYLCAWSVGQGVTGELFFGEGSRLTVL.